The present T cell receptor beta chain was sequenced within a study of blood T cells in healthy people across ages. Primed by a sample-barcoded 5' primer and a J-beta primer mix, a second PCR proceeded for roughly 6 to 12 cycles. TCRdb reprocessed the 5' RACE reads via MiXCR and lists one record per CDR3 protein. The repertoire has 1.4 million or so distinct CDR3 sequences, roughly 43% of them found once; the top ten carry about 4%. J was trimmed by 9 bases and V by 5 bases; bases with no gene match: 7. This CDR3 region has 12 residues. Germline CDR1 and CDR2: MNHEY and SVGEGT. V and J are TRBV6-2 or TRBV6-3 and TRBJ2-7; 7 bases are a match to TRBD1. The receptor comes from a woman under 30 in good health. Sequencing input: blood. CDR3 sequence reads: CASSRHDRVQYF. The CDR3 nucleotides read TGTGCCAGCAGTCGCCATGACAGGGTGCAGTACTTC.